One sample yielded the 17 T cell receptor beta chains listed below, sequenced in a study of OX40 agonist ivuxolimab in advanced cancers. Assay: immunoSEQ multiplex PCR; the TCRdb copy retains only in-frame clones and omits some. Among 50,000 or so clones listed, about 90% were seen once. The sample in question was CD4+ or CD8+ T cells sorted from blood, obtained in a trial of the OX40 agonist ivuxolimab. The receptors derive from an adult with an advanced solid tumor such as melanoma, head and neck, liver or kidney cancer.

The chain employs TRBV19 and TRBJ1-1; D unclear. In germline, CDR1 is LNHDA, CDR2 SQIVND (reference sequence). CDR3 size: 13 residues. V was cut by 3 bases and J by 3 bases, with 8 bases left in between. The CDR3 DNA is TGTGCCAGTAGTATCATAACGTACACTGAAGCTTTCTTT. Protein: CASSIITYTEAFF.

V usage is TRBV6-1 and J usage is TRBJ1-5; 7 bases agree with TRBD1. Germline CDR1 reads MNHNS; CDR2 reads SASEGT. The CDR3 spans 14 residues. V trimming: 3 bases; J trimming: 7 bases; junction bases outside the gene matches: 6. In DNA, the CDR3 is TGTGCCAGCAGTGACCGACAGGGTACCCAGCCCCAGCATTTT. It is translated as CASSDRQGTQPQHF.

The chain employs TRBV5-1 and TRBJ2-5; D is unclear. Germline CDR1 and CDR2: SGHRS and YFSETQ. CDR3 size: 14 residues. Trimming took off 0 bases at V and 0 bases at J, with 6 bases between the two ends. CDR3 in amino acids: CASSLGQYQETQYF. The CDR3 region has the DNA TGCGCCAGCAGCTTGGGGCAGTACCAAGAGACCCAGTACTTC.

V usage is TRBV27 and J usage is TRBJ2-5; D remains ambiguous. Trimming stripped 3 bases from V and 2 bases from J, with 7 bases between. The CDR3 has 13 residues. Germline lookup yields CDR1 MNHEY and CDR2 SMNVEV (reference sequence). The chain's CDR3 is CASSFMGQETQYF. In nucleotides, the CDR3 is TGTGCCAGCAGTTTTATGGGACAAGAGACCCAGTACTTC.

The rearrangement joins TRBV2 to TRBJ2-5; D gene unclear. The CDR3 runs to 11 residues. Looked up from germline, CDR1 is SNHLY and CDR2 is FYNNEI. Trimming cost V 5 bases and J 1 base, with 2 bases left between them. CDR3 loop: CASSPQETQYF. Written as DNA, the CDR3 is TGTGCCAGCAGTCCCCAAGAGACCCAGTACTTC.

CDR3 in amino acids: CASSLPGSGNTIYF. CDR3 sequence (DNA): TGCGCCAGCAGCTTGCCGGGCTCTGGAAACACCATATATTTT. This chain links TRBV5-1 with TRBJ1-3; D gene uncertain. Germline CDR1 is SGHRS and CDR2 is YFSETQ. V lost 1 base, J lost 0 bases, and 5 bases lay in between. The CDR3 covers 14 residues.

V and J are TRBV19 and TRBJ1-2, with a weak D call TRBD1 (6 bases). The CDR3 totals 14 residues. Trimming took 3 bases from V and 3 from J, leaving 11 bases between them. Germline CDR1 LNHDA, CDR2 SQIVND (reference sequence). The CDR3 loop is CASSISRGHYGYTF. The CDR3 DNA sequence: TGTGCCAGTAGTATCAGCAGGGGACACTATGGCTACACCTTC.

This clone was picked up a small number of times. The rearrangement links TRBV5-6 to TRBJ2-5, with D possibly being TRBD1 (5 bases). The V gene lost 1 base and the J gene lost 0 bases, with 10 bases spanning the gap. The CDR3 runs to 15 residues. In germline, CDR1 is SGHDT, CDR2 YYEEEE. CDR3 nucleotide sequence: TGTGCCAGCAGCTTGTTCCAGGGCTACCAAGAGACCCAGTACTTC. This codes for CASSLFQGYQETQYF. The full variable domain, with the rest looked up from reference TRBV5-6 and TRBJ2-5, is DAGVTQSPTHLIKTRGQQVTLRCSPKSGHDTVSWYQQALGQGPQFIFQYYEEEERQRGNFPDRFSGHQFPNYSSELNVNALLLGDSALYLCASSLFQGYQETQYFGPGTRLLVL.

This chain connects TRBV6-5 to TRBJ2-5, with D possibly called TRBD1 or TRBD2 (6 bases each). V lost 0 bases and J 6 bases, leaving 14 bases between the germline ends. Per germline, CDR1 MNHEY and CDR2 SVGAGI. This CDR3 is 15 amino acids long. CDR3 in DNA: TGTGCCAGCAGTTACTCTGGGGGGCTTGGGAAGACCCAGTACTTC. This translates into CASSYSGGLGKTQYF.

This sequence joins TRBV7-9 and TRBJ2-3, with 7 bases matching TRBD2. V shed 3 bases and J 2 bases; nucleotides not matched to a gene: 5. This CDR3 is built from 15 residues. In germline, CDR1 is SEHNR, CDR2 FQNEAQ (reference sequence). CDR3 DNA sequence: TGTGCCAGCAGCTTGGGAGGGTCCTACACAGATACGCAGTATTTT. Protein sequence: CASSLGGSYTDTQYF. The full variable domain, with the rest looked up from reference TRBV7-9 and TRBJ2-3, is DTGVSQNPRHKITKRGQNVTFRCDPISEHNRLYWYRQTLGQGPEFLTYFQNEAQLEKSRLLSDRFSAERPKGSFSTLEIQRTEQGDSAMYLCASSLGGSYTDTQYFGPGTRLTVL.

CDR3 DNA: TGTGCCAGCAGCCCGGGGGGTTTGGACACTGAAGCTTTCTTT. Encoded protein: CASSPGGLDTEAFF. The rearrangement links TRBV5-5 to TRBJ1-1, with D possibly being TRBD1 (5 bases). In germline, CDR1 is SGHKS, CDR2 YYEKEE (reference sequence). The CDR3 runs 14 residues. The ends were cut back, 4 bases at V and 3 bases at J, with 13 bases in the middle.

This rearrangement joins TRBV27 to TRBJ2-2; the match to TRBD2 covers 15 bases. Germline V CDR1 and CDR2: MNHEY, SMNVEV (reference sequence). The J segment lost 1 base and the V segment lost 0 bases, leaving 0 bases of the junction unmatched. The CDR3 loop spans 18 amino acids. The CDR3 loop is CASSLSGLAGGNTGELFF. Here the CDR3 DNA reads TGTGCCAGCAGTTTATCGGGACTAGCGGGGGGGAACACCGGGGAGCTGTTTTTT.

The chain links TRBV4-2 to TRBJ1-2; TRBD1 is a possible D gene (5 bases). The CDR3 has 17 amino acids. V was trimmed by 0 bases and J by 4 bases, leaving 18 bases between them. Germline V CDR1 and CDR2: LGHNA, YNFKEQ. Written as DNA, the CDR3 is TGTGCCAGCAGCCAAGATGCCGGAGCGGGGGACGGCTATGGCTACACCTTC. Encoded protein: CASSQDAGAGDGYGYTF.

The J gene is TRBJ2-5, the V gene TRBV5-1; the D gene is possibly TRBD1 (5 bases). Trimming shortened V by 1 base and J by 5 bases, and 12 bases separated the two germline ends. Germline-derived CDR1 and CDR2 are SGHRS and YFSETQ. The CDR3 extends over 14 amino acids. This CDR3 reads CASSLSYPGETQYF. CDR3 sequence (DNA): TGCGCCAGCAGCTTGTCGTATCCAGGGGAGACCCAGTACTTC. The full variable domain, with the rest looked up from reference TRBV5-1 and TRBJ2-5, is KAGVTQTPRYLIKTRGQQVTLSCSPISGHRSVSWYQQTPGQGLQFLFEYFSETQRNKGNFPGRFSGRQFSNSRSEMNVSTLELGDSALYLCASSLSYPGETQYFGPGTRLLVL.

The rearrangement joins TRBV25-1 to TRBJ1-6; D is unresolved. This CDR3 spans 12 amino acids. Germline loops: CDR1 MGHDK, CDR2 SYGVNS. Trimming removed 7 bases at V and 8 bases at J, with 9 bases between. CDR3 nucleotide sequence: TGTGCCAGCACCGAAGGTTATTCACCCCTCCACTTT. It codes for CASTEGYSPLHF.

The CDR3 sequence: CASSPTYTEAFF. The CDR3 nucleotides read TGTGCCAGCAGTCCGACTTACACTGAAGCTTTCTTT. The chain joins TRBV28 to TRBJ1-1, with D hard to call. V dropped 5 bases and J dropped 3 bases, with 7 bases sitting between them. The CDR3 contains 12 residues. The V gene's germline CDR1 is MDHEN and CDR2 SYDVKM.

V and J are TRBV6-5 and TRBJ2-4, with D perhaps matching TRBD2 (5 bases). CDR1 and CDR2 (germline): MNHEY, SVGAGI. The V end was cut by 6 bases, the J end by 2 bases, with 8 bases between. The length of the CDR3 is 13 residues. CDR3 residues: CASSGISKNIQYF. The CDR3 DNA sequence: TGTGCCAGCAGCGGGATATCCAAAAACATTCAGTACTTC.